This TCR beta chain was recovered during a study of shared clonotypes between healthy human individuals. The genomic DNA of each subset was split evenly across several immunoSEQ plates. Ten immunoSEQ deep assay plates were used by the authors to sequence unsorted PBMC DNA. The table came from immunoSEQ multiplex PCR; TCRdb's copy has only in-frame clones and leaves some out. The table has about 480,000 clones, approximately 79% seen once. CDR1 SGHNT and CDR2 YENEEA come from the germline V gene. There are 15 residues in the CDR3. The ends were cut back, 1 base at V and 4 bases at J, with 13 bases in the middle.

This chain connects TRBV11-3 to TRBJ2-5; D unresolved. Sequencing was done on a sample of PBMCs. The source of this sequence is a woman aged 40 to 50 in good health. Some clones in this sample may be carry-over from other donors' samples. The CDR3 reads CASSLGVVTGETQYF. The CDR3 coding sequence is TGTGCCAGCAGCTTAGGAGTGGTTACGGGAGAGACCCAGTACTTC.